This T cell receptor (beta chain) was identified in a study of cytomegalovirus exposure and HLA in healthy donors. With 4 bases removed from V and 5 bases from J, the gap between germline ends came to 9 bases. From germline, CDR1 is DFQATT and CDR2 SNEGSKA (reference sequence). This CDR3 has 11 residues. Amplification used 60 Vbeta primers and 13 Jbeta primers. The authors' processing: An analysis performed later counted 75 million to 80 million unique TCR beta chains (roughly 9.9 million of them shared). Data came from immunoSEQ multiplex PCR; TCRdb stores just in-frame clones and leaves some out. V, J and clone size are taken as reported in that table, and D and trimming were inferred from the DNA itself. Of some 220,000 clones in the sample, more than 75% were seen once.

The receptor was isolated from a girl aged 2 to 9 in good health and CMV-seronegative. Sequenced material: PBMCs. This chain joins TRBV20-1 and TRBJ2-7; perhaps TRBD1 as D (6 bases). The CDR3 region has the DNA TGCAGTGCTATACACAGGGACGAGCAGTACTTC. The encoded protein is CSAIHRDEQYF.